This T cell receptor (beta chain) originates from a study of neoadjuvant anti-PD-1 for oral cavity cancer. The table lists this clone with a count of one. J was trimmed by 5 bases and V by 5 bases; bases with no gene match: 16. CDR1 and CDR2 from the germline V gene are SGHVS and FQNEAQ. The CDR3 contains 18 residues. Libraries were prepared by immunoSEQ multiplex PCR; TCRdb keeps only in-frame clonotypes and omits some of them. The sample holds more than 13,000 clones, 70% to 80% seen once. Time point: after neoadjuvant nivolumab, at surgical resection. The sequence derives from a person aged 35-80 years with oral cavity squamous cell carcinoma. This specimen was PBMCs, taken after nivolumab (anti-PD-1) treatment. The V call is TRBV7-8, the J call TRBJ1-5, with TRBD1 matching 9 bases. This CDR3 is CASSPTGGEFLGHQPQHF. DNA of the CDR3: TGTGCCAGCAGCCCTACAGGGGGCGAATTTTTAGGACATCAGCCCCAGCATTTT.